Below, 29 T cell receptor beta chains from the same sample are listed, as sequenced in a study of blood T cell repertoires in COVID-19 (dated by TCRdb to about 2020). Preparation of the library involved the immunoSEQ multiplex PCR assay. The table comes from immuneACCESS by way of TCRdb, which keeps in-frame sequences with V and J called. Part of the clones is missing from these tables; in studies checked, under half for an unresolved V gene and the rest for unknown reasons. This sample is represented by 80,000 to 95,000 clones; more than 70% of them were singletons. Around a fifth of the sample is in the top ten clones. Sequencing was performed on peripheral blood. These receptor sequences come from a woman of 80 years or more in a cohort sampled during active or convalescent COVID-19.

The CDR3 DNA reads TGTGCCAGCAGCTTAACCGGGACTAGCGGCACAGATACGCAGTATTTT. Protein: CASSLTGTSGTDTQYF. The V call is TRBV7-3, the J call TRBJ2-3; 10 bases align to TRBD2. This CDR3 comprises 16 residues. Germline V CDR1 and CDR2: SGHTA, FQGTGA. J lost 1 base, V lost 0 bases, and 1 base had no gene match.

V and J are TRBV27 and TRBJ1-5, with a possible D match to TRBD1 (5 bases). Trimming cost V 3 bases and J 7 bases, with 13 bases left between them. Germline V gene data show CDR1 as MNHEY and CDR2 as SMNVEV (reference sequence). The CDR3 covers 14 residues. The CDR3 nucleotides are TGTGCCAGCAGTTTCGCAGGGCCAATGCAGCCCCAGCATTTT. This encodes CASSFAGPMQPQHF.

J is TRBJ1-2 and V is TRBV18; D is uncertain. Trimming removed 1 base at V and 1 base at J, with 7 bases between. This CDR3 region has 14 residues. From germline, CDR1 is KGHSH and CDR2 LQKENI. CDR3 bases: TGTGCCAGCTCACCACAGGAGAGTAACTATGGCTACACCTTC. Amino acids: CASSPQESNYGYTF.

The chain joins TRBV7-9 to TRBJ2-7, with a weak D call TRBD1 (5 bases). Germline values: CDR1 SEHNR, CDR2 FQNEAQ (reference sequence). Trimming took off 7 bases at V and 0 bases at J, with 10 bases between the two ends. This CDR3 region has 13 residues. CDR3 loop: CASTWGGSYEQYF. CDR3 bases: TGTGCCAGCACCTGGGGCGGCTCCTACGAGCAGTACTTC.

This clone was recorded only once. The V gene is TRBV5-5, the J gene TRBJ2-7; 8 bases align to TRBD1. V gave up 2 bases and J gave up 1 base; unmatched junction bases: 5. This CDR3 region has 15 residues. Germline assignment: CDR1 SGHKS and CDR2 YYEKEE (reference sequence). This chain's CDR3 is CASSFGDRRSYEQYF. DNA of the CDR3: TGTGCCAGCAGCTTTGGGGACAGGAGATCCTACGAGCAGTACTTC.

V gene TRBV11-2 combines with J gene TRBJ1-6; TRBD1 matches at 7 bases. The CDR3 extends over 14 amino acids. CDR1 is SGHAT, CDR2 FQNNGV, per germline. The ends lost 3 bases at V and 10 bases at J; junction bases unmatched: 6. CDR3 in DNA: TGTGCCAGCAGCTTCGGGCAGGGGGGCTCACCCCTCCACTTT. Amino acid sequence: CASSFGQGGSPLHF.

The rearrangement links TRBV18 to TRBJ1-3; D is undetermined. Germline V gene sequence: CDR1 KGHSH, CDR2 LQKENI. Trimming left V 3 bases short and J 1 base short, with 7 bases between. This CDR3 has 14 amino acids. The CDR3 nucleotides read TGTGCCAGCTCACCCGACACATCTGGAAACACCATATATTTT. It translates to CASSPDTSGNTIYF.

The chain recombines TRBV7-6 with TRBJ1-5; tentatively, D is TRBD1 (5 bases). Germline V gene lookup returns CDR1 SGHVS and CDR2 FNYEAQ. Trimming took off 0 bases at V and 0 bases at J, with 15 bases between the two ends. CDR3 length: 18 amino acids. The CDR3 DNA reads as TGTGCCAGCAGCTTAGCGGCAAGGGGCGCTATTAGCAATCAGCCCCAGCATTTT. The encoded protein is CASSLAARGAISNQPQHF.

This chain uses TRBV28 with TRBJ1-3; 7 nucleotides agree with TRBD1. Germline CDR1 MDHEN, CDR2 SYDVKM. J lost 0 bases, V lost 8 bases, and 10 bases had no gene match. The CDR3 has 16 residues. The CDR3 is CASANNRGLSGNTIYF. For the CDR3, the DNA is TGTGCCAGCGCAAATAACAGGGGACTCTCTGGAAACACCATATATTTT.

The chain recombines TRBV3-1 (or the pseudogene TRBV3-2) with TRBJ2-7; tentatively, D is TRBD1 (6 bases). The CDR3 has 15 amino acids. CDR1 and CDR2 (germline): LGHDT, YNNKEL (reference sequence). V lost 0 bases and J lost 5, with 14 bases in between. CDR3 protein: CASSQERTRGHEQYF. DNA of the CDR3: TGTGCCAGCAGCCAAGAAAGGACCAGGGGCCACGAGCAGTACTTC.

V is TRBV6-5 and J is TRBJ1-2; D unclear. Deletions cut 6 bases from V and 5 bases from J, with 16 bases between. CDR1 is MNHEY and CDR2 is SVGAGI in the germline V gene. The CDR3 length is 14 residues. The CDR3 nucleotides read TGTGCCAGCAGCACCACGGGAGCTGGTTATGGCTACACCTTC. Translation gives CASSTTGAGYGYTF.

The rearrangement uses TRBV7-3 and TRBJ2-5; 12 nucleotides agree with TRBD2. CDR1 and CDR2 (germline): SGHTA, FQGTGA. Trimming took 5 bases from V and 4 from J; bases not matched to a gene: 8. This CDR3 has 16 amino acids. The CDR3 DNA sequence: TGTGCCAGCAGCACGAGACTAGCGGGAGTGGGAGAGACCCAGTACTTC. Translated: CASSTRLAGVGETQYF.

This clone was detected only a few times. This chain joins TRBV2 and TRBJ1-5; a weak D match, TRBD1 (5 bases). Trimming shortened V by 8 bases and J by 0 bases, and 14 bases separated the two germline ends. The germline V gene encodes CDR1 SNHLY and CDR2 FYNNEI. This CDR3 spans 15 amino acids. CDR3 region: CASGALVGSNQPQHF. Written as DNA, the CDR3 is TGTGCCAGCGGGGCCCTAGTAGGTAGCAATCAGCCCCAGCATTTT.

The chain is built from TRBV15 and TRBJ2-6; D may be TRBD2 (5 bases). The CDR3 loop spans 17 amino acids. The V end was cut by 0 bases, the J end by 0 bases, with 9 bases between. CDR1 and CDR2 (germline): LNHNV, YYDKDF (reference sequence). The CDR3 region has the DNA TGTGCCACCAGCAGAGAGGACTTAAGCTCTGGGGCCAACGTCCTGACTTTC. It yields the protein CATSREDLSSGANVLTF.

This clone was seen a handful of times. This rearrangement joins TRBV4-1 to TRBJ2-3, with TRBD1 identical over 10 bases. Germline values: CDR1 MGHRA, CDR2 YSYEKL. This CDR3 has 15 amino acids. V gave up 1 base and J gave up 7 bases; unmatched junction bases: 5. The CDR3 bases are TGCGCCAGCAGCCAAGTCCGGGACAGGGGTCATACGCAGTATTTT. Translated: CASSQVRDRGHTQYF.

The chain recombines TRBV12-3 or TRBV12-4 with TRBJ1-6, with a possible D match to TRBD1 (5 bases). V shed 6 bases and J shed 6 bases, with 6 bases lying between them. The CDR3 is 12 amino acids. The CDR3 coding sequence is TGTGCCAGCAGGGACACTAATTCACCCCTCCACTTT. Protein product: CASRDTNSPLHF.

The chain is built from TRBV6-6 and TRBJ1-2; 8 nucleotides line up with TRBD1. This CDR3 spans 21 amino acids. V lost 6 bases to trimming and J lost 5 bases; unmatched junction nucleotides: 29. Per the germline V gene, CDR1 is MNHNY and CDR2 is SVGAGI (reference sequence). CDR3 residues: CASSQQGVPRASPKAHYGYTF. As DNA, the CDR3 is TGTGCCAGCAGCCAACAGGGGGTACCGCGCGCCAGTCCAAAAGCTCATTATGGCTACACCTTC.

This chain links TRBV18 with TRBJ2-5, with a weak D call TRBD2 (7 bases). V was shortened by 11 bases and J by 4 bases, with 17 bases between the two germline ends. CDR1 and CDR2 from the germline V gene are KGHSH and LQKENI. This CDR3 has 13 residues. CDR3 residues: CASRSGGRETQYF. CDR3 bases: TGTGCCTCACGGTCCGGGGGGCGAGAGACCCAGTACTTC.

The rearrangement links TRBV30 to TRBJ1-3; TRBD1 agrees at 7 bases. This CDR3 contains 14 residues. CDR1 is GTSNPN, CDR2 SVGIG, per germline (reference sequence). With 0 bases clipped from V and 3 bases from J, the junction kept 2 bases outside the gene matches. Here the CDR3 DNA reads TGTGCCTGGAGTGTACAGGGGCGTGGAAACACCATATATTTT. Protein: CAWSVQGRGNTIYF.

This chain joins TRBV19 and TRBJ2-6, with a possible D match to TRBD1 (6 bases). V dropped 7 bases and J dropped 0 bases, with 10 bases sitting between them. Germline V lookup: CDR1 LNHDA, CDR2 SQIVND (reference sequence). The CDR3 totals 15 residues. CDR3 sequence (DNA): TGTGCCAGTACTACAGGGTACTCTGGGGCCAACGTCCTGACTTTC. Protein sequence: CASTTGYSGANVLTF.

The CDR3 sequence: CSASWGGGNTEAFF. DNA of the CDR3: TGCAGTGCTAGTTGGGGGGGAGGGAACACTGAAGCTTTCTTT. The rearrangement joins TRBV20-1 to TRBJ1-1; possible D gene TRBD1, 5 bases. The germline gives CDR1 DFQATT, CDR2 SNEGSKA (reference sequence). The CDR3 runs to 14 residues. Trimming removed 3 bases at V and 1 base at J, with 12 bases between.

Written as DNA, the CDR3 is TGTGCCAGCAGTGAATGGGGAGGGGCGGCCGAAAAACTGTTTTTT. As protein: CASSEWGGAAEKLFF. The rearrangement links TRBV25-1 to TRBJ1-4; D possibly corresponds to TRBD1 (5 bases). CDR1 is MGHDK, CDR2 SYGVNS, per germline. The CDR3 consists of 15 residues. Trimming removed 1 base from V and 8 bases from J, with 14 bases in between.

This clone appeared a single time. The rearrangement uses TRBV20-1 and TRBJ2-1; D is unclear. The CDR3 is 15 residues long. With 3 bases removed from V and 4 bases from J, the gap between germline ends came to 16 bases. CDR1 and CDR2 from the germline V gene are DFQATT and SNEGSKA (reference sequence). CDR3 residues: CSASGSLTGYNEQFF. CDR3 nucleotides: TGCAGTGCTAGTGGATCGCTAACCGGGTACAATGAGCAGTTCTTC.

CDR3 coding DNA: TGCGCCAGCAGCTTGACTGGGACAGGGACTTATAATTCACCCCTCCACTTT. This sequence encodes CASSLTGTGTYNSPLHF. The genes are TRBV5-1 and TRBJ1-6, with 9 bases fitting TRBD1. The germline gives CDR1 SGHRS, CDR2 YFSETQ. With V trimmed by 1 base and J by 4 bases, 6 bases remained unmatched. The CDR3 extends over 17 amino acids.

The gene calls are TRBV6-5 and TRBJ1-1; 7 bases match TRBD1. CDR3 length: 11 residues. V gave up 6 bases and J gave up 7 bases; unmatched junction bases: 2. CDR1 is MNHEY, CDR2 SVGAGI, per germline. The CDR3, as DNA: TGTGCCAGCAGCCACAGGGGTGAAGCTTTCTTT. It codes for CASSHRGEAFF.

This chain joins TRBV27 and TRBJ1-2; D ambiguous. Germline assignment: CDR1 MNHEY and CDR2 SMNVEV (reference sequence). V lost 5 bases to trimming and J lost 4 bases, with 11 bases between them. The CDR3 spans 13 residues. This CDR3 is CASSDGGPYGYTF. DNA of the CDR3: TGTGCCAGCAGTGACGGAGGCCCCTATGGCTACACCTTC.

The V call is TRBV30, the J call TRBJ2-6; D gene unclear. V lost 2 bases and J lost 0, with 8 bases in between. The CDR3 consists of 15 residues. Germline V gene data show CDR1 as GTSNPN and CDR2 as SVGIG (reference sequence). The DNA for the CDR3 is TGTGCCTGGAGTCTCACTAACTCTGGGGCCAACGTCCTGACTTTC. The encoded protein is CAWSLTNSGANVLTF.

This clone was observed a handful of times. J is TRBJ2-2 and V is TRBV5-4, with 10 bases matching TRBD1. The CDR3 runs to 15 residues. Germline CDR1 reads SGHNT; CDR2 reads YYREEE (reference sequence). The V gene end was trimmed by 4 bases and the J gene end by 3 bases; junction bases not matched to a gene: 3. The CDR3 DNA reads TGTGCCAGCAGCCAGGGACAGGGGCACACCGGGGAGCTGTTTTTT. The encoded protein is CASSQGQGHTGELFF. The full variable domain, with the rest looked up from reference TRBV5-4 and TRBJ2-2, is ETGVTQSPTHLIKTRGQQVTLRCSSQSGHNTVSWYQQALGQGPQFIFQYYREEENGRGNFPPRFSGLQFPNYSSELNVNALELDDSALYLCASSQGQGHTGELFFGEGSRLTVL.

The chain recombines TRBV18 with TRBJ1-1; 7 bases match TRBD1. V lost 4 bases to trimming and J lost 10 bases; unmatched junction nucleotides: 3. This CDR3 spans 11 amino acids. Germline-derived CDR1 and CDR2 are KGHSH and LQKENI. The CDR3 coding sequence is TGTGCCAGCTCACTTAGGGACAGAGCTTTCTTT. This codes for CASSLRDRAFF. Looking up the rest from reference TRBV18 and TRBJ1-1 gives the full variable domain: NAGVMQNPRHLVRRRGQEARLRCSPMKGHSHVYWYRQLPEEGLKFMVYLQKENIIDESGMPKERFSAEFPKEGPSILRIQQVVRGDSAAYFCASSLRDRAFFGQGTRLTVV.